This T cell receptor (beta chain) was identified in a study of Ad26.COV2.S vaccination and SARS-CoV-2 variants. Generated by immunoSEQ multiplex PCR, the TCRdb table keeps only in-frame clones and is missing some. This repertoire shows around 300,000 clones, 85% to 90% found once; its top ten account for about 5%. Between the trimmed V and J ends, which lost 5 bases and 0 bases, there was a span of 20 bases. Germline CDR1 reads SQVTM; CDR2 reads ANQGSEA. CDR3 size: 18 residues. The treatment is: approximately 18 received Ad26.COV2.S at low or high dose, single or two shots; about 5 received placebo; per-sample allocation not given. Sampling occurred on day 63 after the first vaccine or placebo injection.

The genes are TRBV29-1 and TRBJ1-6; D gene unclear. The sequence was collected from a person aged 18 to 65 who received the Ad26.COV2.S COVID-19 vaccine or a placebo. The material was peripheral blood, obtained in a trial of Ad26.COV2.S vaccine versus placebo. The chain's CDR3 is CSVPRLPPGSSYNSPLHF. CDR3 coding DNA: TGCAGCGTTCCCCGACTGCCGCCCGGGAGCTCCTATAATTCACCCCTCCACTTT.